Sequencing of this T cell receptor beta chain was carried out in a study of CD8+ T cells in alopecia areata. Study overall: A 6-month off-drug phase came after tofacitinib, which had lasted 6 to 18 months.

Individuals with alopecia areata gave both lesional scalp punch biopsies and peripheral blood for collection. cDNA reverse transcribed from extracted RNA served as the sequencing template. Profiled with immunoSEQ multiplex PCR; TCRdb holds only in-frame clones, not every one. The sample has fewer than 200,000 clones; approximately 59% are singletons. Sequences were derived from CD4+ T cells sorted from blood, sampled at week 0. The sequence came from a human donor with alopecia areata.

The CDR3 DNA sequence: TGTGCCAGCAGCTTAGTCGCTAGCGGGAGGTTAGGGGTCCAGTTCTTC. The encoded protein is CASSLVASGRLGVQFF. The genes are TRBV7-9 and TRBJ2-1; 11 bases align to TRBD2. The CDR3 runs to 16 residues. V was clipped by 1 base and J by 13 bases; unmatched bases: 12. Germline V gives CDR1 SEHNR, CDR2 FQNEAQ (reference sequence).